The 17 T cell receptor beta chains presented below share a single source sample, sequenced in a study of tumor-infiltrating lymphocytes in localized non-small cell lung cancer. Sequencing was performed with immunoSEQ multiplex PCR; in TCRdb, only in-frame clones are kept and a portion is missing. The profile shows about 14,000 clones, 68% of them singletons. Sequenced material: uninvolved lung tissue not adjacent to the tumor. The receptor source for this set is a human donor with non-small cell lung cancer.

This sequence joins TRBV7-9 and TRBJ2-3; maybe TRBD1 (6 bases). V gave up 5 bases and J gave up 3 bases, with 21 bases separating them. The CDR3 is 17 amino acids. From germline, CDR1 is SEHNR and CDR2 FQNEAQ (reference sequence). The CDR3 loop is CASSRGDEGVRTDTQYF. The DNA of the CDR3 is TGTGCCAGCAGCCGAGGGGATGAGGGGGTCAGGACAGATACGCAGTATTTT.

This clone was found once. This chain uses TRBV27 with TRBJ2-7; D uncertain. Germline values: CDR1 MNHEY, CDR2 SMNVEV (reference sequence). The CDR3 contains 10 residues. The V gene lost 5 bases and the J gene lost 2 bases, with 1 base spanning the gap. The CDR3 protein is CASSAYEQYF. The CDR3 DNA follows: TGTGCCAGCAGTGCCTACGAGCAGTACTTC.

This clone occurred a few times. The CDR3 DNA follows: TGTGCCAGCAGCTTTGGAGGGGGTATTAACTATGGCTACACCTTC. It specifies CASSFGGGINYGYTF. V usage is TRBV7-3 and J usage is TRBJ1-2; D is perhaps TRBD1 (6 bases). Germline CDR1 reads SGHTA; CDR2 reads FQGTGA. CDR3 length: 15 amino acids. V shed 3 bases and J shed 1 base, with 12 bases lying between them.

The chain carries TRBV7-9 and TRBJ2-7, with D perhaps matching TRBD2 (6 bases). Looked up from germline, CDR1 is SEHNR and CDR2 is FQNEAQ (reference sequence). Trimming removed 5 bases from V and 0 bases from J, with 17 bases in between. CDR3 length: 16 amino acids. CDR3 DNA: TGTGCCAGCAGCCCGGTGGGGGGAATGAGCTCCTACGAGCAGTACTTC. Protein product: CASSPVGGMSSYEQYF. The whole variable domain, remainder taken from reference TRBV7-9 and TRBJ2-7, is DTGVSQNPRHKITKRGQNVTFRCDPISEHNRLYWYRQTLGQGPEFLTYFQNEAQLEKSRLLSDRFSAERPKGSFSTLEIQRTEQGDSAMYLCASSPVGGMSSYEQYFGPGTRLTVT.

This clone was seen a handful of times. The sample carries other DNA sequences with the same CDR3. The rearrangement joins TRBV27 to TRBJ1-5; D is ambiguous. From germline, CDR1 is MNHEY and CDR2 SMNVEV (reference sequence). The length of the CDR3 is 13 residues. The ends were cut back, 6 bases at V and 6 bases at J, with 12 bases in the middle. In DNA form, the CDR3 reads TGTGCCAGCAGCCCCGCCGGCGGTCAGCCCCAGCATTTT. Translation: CASSPAGGQPQHF.

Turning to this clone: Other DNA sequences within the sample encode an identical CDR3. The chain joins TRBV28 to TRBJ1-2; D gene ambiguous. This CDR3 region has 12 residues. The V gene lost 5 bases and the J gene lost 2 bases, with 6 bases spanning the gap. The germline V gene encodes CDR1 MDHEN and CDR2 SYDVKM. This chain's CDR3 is CASSLQNYGYTF. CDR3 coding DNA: TGTGCCAGCAGTCTCCAGAACTATGGCTACACCTTC.

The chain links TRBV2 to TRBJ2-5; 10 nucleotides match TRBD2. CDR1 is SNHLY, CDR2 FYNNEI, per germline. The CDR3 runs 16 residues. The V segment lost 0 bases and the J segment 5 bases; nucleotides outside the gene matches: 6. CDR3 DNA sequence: TGTGCCAGCAGTGAAGCCCCTAGCGGGAGTTGGGAGACCCAGTACTTC. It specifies CASSEAPSGSWETQYF.

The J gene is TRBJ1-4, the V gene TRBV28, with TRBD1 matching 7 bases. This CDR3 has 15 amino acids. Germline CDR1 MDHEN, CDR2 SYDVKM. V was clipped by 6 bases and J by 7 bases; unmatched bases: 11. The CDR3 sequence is CASSRGVTGSEKLFF. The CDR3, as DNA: TGTGCCAGCAGCAGAGGAGTGACAGGGTCTGAAAAACTGTTTTTT.

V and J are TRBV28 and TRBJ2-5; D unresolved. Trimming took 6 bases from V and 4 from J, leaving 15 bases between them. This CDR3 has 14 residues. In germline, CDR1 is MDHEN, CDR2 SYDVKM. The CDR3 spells CASSPAGSVETQYF. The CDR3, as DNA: TGTGCCAGCAGCCCTGCTGGCAGCGTAGAGACCCAGTACTTC. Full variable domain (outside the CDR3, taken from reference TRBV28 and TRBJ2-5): DVKVTQSSRYLVKRTGEKVFLECVQDMDHENMFWYRQDPGLGLRLIYFSYDVKMKEKGDIPEGYSVSREKKERFSLILESASTNQTSMYLCASSPAGSVETQYFGPGTRLLVL.

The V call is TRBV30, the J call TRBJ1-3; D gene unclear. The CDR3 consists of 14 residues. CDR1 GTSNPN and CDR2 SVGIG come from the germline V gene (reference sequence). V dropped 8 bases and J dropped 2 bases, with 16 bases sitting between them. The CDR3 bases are TGTGCCGGGTCGTTCTGGGAAACTGGAAACACCATATATTTT. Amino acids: CAGSFWETGNTIYF.

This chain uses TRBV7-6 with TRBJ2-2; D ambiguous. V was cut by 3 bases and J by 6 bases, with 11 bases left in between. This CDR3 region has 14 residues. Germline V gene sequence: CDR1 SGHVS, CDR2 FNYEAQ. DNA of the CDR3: TGTGCCAGCAGCTTTCTATACGGGTCCGGGGAGCTGTTTTTT. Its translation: CASSFLYGSGELFF.

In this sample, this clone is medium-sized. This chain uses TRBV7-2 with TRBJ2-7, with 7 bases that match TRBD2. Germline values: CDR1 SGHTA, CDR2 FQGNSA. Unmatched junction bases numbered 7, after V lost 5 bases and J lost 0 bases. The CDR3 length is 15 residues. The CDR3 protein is CASSASGTHSYEQYF. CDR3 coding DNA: TGTGCCAGCAGCGCTAGCGGAACCCACTCCTACGAGCAGTACTTC.

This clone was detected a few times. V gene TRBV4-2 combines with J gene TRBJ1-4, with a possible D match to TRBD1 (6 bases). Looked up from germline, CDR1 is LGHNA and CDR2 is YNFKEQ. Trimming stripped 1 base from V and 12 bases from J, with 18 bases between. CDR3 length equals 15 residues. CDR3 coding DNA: TGTGCCAGCAGCCAAGGGACAGCAGACGGGCGGGAACTGTTTTTT. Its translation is CASSQGTADGRELFF.

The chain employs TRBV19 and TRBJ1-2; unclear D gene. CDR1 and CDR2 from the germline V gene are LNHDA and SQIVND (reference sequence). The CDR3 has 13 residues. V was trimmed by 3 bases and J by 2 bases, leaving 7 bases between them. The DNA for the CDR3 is TGTGCCAGTAGTATCGGCACAAACTATGGCTACACCTTC. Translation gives CASSIGTNYGYTF.

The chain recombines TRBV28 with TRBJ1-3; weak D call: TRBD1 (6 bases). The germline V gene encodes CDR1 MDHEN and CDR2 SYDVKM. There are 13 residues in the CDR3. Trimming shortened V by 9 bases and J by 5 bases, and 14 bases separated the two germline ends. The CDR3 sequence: CASTQGGRNTIYF. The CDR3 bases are TGTGCCAGTACACAGGGTGGACGAAACACCATATATTTT.

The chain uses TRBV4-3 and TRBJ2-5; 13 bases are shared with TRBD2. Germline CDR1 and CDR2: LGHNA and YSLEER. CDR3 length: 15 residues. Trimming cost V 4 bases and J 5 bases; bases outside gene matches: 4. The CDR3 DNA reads TGCGCCAGCAGCCCCCGGACTAGCGGGAGTGAGACCCAGTACTTC. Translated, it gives CASSPRTSGSETQYF.

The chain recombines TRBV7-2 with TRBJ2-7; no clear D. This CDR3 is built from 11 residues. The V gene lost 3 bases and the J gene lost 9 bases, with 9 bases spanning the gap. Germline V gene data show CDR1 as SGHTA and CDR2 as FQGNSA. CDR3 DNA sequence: TGTGCCAGCAGCTTTTCTTTTAGGCAGTACTTC. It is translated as CASSFSFRQYF.